Below are 2 T cell receptor beta chains sequenced from a single sample in a study of T-cell memory formation after mild COVID-19. One entry per CDR3 protein results from TCRdb running MiXCR on the 5' RACE reads. The data contain roughly 99,000 distinct CDR3 sequences, approximately 15% of them singletons. The sequenced sample consisted of PBMCs or a T cell subset sorted from them (not recorded which). The receptors were gathered from a man in his late teens or twenties who had mild COVID-19 (a few samples of this study predate the infection). Cell type and time point are not known.

This clonotype was counted a few times. CDR3 nucleotide sequence: TGCAGCGTTGAAGATCCCCCGTATGGCTACACCTTC. This sequence encodes CSVEDPPYGYTF. The rearrangement joins TRBV29-1 to TRBJ1-2; no definite D call. Germline V lookup: CDR1 SQVTM, CDR2 ANQGSEA. The CDR3 is made up of 12 amino acids. Deletions cut 0 bases from V and 5 bases from J, with 7 bases between. Together with reference TRBV29-1 and TRBJ1-2, the CDR3 gives the full variable domain: SAVISQKPSRDICQRGTSLTIQCQVDSQVTMMFWYRQQPGQSLTLIATANQGSEATYESGFVIDKFPISRPNLTFSTLTVSNMSPEDSSIYLCSVEDPPYGYTFGSGTRLTVV.

This clonotype was detected only a few times. The V call is TRBV12-3 or TRBV12-4, the J call TRBJ1-5; D unresolved. The V end lost 6 bases, the J end lost 7 bases, and 13 bases lay between the germline ends. CDR3 length: 13 amino acids. CDR3 nucleotide sequence: TGTGCCAGCAGAATGACCCGAGAACAGCCCCAGCATTTT. As protein: CASRMTREQPQHF.